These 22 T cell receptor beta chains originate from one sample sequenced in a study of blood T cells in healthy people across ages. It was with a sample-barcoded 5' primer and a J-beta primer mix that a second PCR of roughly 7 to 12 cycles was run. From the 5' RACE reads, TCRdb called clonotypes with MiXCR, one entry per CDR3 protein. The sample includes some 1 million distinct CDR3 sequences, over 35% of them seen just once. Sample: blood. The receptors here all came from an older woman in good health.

The CDR3 region is CASSTVGTGNNEQYF. The CDR3 nucleotides are TGTGCCAGCAGCACGGTGGGTACAGGGAACAATGAGCAGTACTTC. This sequence joins TRBV6-5 and TRBJ2-1, with D possibly matching TRBD1 (6 bases). Near its end, the DNA agrees better with TRBJ2-7, so the J call may be wrong. The CDR3 sequence is 15 residues long. The germline CDR1 and CDR2 sequences are MNHEY and SVGAGI.

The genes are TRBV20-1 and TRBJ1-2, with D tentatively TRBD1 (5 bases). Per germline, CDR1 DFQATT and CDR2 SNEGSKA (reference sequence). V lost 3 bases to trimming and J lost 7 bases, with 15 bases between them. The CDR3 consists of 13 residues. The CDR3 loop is CSARGVSDCGYTF. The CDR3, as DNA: TGCAGTGCTAGGGGGGTCTCGGACTGTGGCTACACCTTC.

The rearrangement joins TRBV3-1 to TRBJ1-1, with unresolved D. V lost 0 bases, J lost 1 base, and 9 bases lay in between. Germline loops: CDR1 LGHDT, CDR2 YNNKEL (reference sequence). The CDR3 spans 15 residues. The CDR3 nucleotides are TGTGCCAGCAGCCAAGATGGGTTTTCGAACACTGAAGCTTTCTTT. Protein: CASSQDGFSNTEAFF.

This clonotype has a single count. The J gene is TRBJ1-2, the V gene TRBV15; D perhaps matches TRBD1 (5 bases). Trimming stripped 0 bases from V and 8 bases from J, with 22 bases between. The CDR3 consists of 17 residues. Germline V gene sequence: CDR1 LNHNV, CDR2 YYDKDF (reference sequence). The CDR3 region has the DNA TGTGCCACCAGCAGAGATCCCGACAGCCCTCGACTGTCCGGCTACACCTTC. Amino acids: CATSRDPDSPRLSGYTF.

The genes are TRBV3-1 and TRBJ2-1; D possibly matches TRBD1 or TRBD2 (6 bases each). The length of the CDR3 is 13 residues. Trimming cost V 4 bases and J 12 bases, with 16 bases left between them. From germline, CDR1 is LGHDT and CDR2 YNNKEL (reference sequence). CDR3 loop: CASSLGTGGGQFF. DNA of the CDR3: TGTGCCAGCAGCCTTGGGACCGGAGGGGGGCAGTTCTTC.

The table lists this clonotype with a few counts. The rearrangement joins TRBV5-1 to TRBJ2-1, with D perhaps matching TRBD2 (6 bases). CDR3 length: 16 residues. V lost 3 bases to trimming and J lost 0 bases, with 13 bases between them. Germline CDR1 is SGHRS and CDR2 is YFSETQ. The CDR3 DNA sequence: TGCGCCAGCAGCTCTAGAGCGGGTGGCTCCTACAATGAGCAGTTCTTC. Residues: CASSSRAGGSYNEQFF.

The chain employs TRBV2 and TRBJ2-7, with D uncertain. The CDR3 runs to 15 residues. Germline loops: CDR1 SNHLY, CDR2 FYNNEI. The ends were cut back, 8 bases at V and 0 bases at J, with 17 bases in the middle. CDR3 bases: TGTGCCAGCCTTAGAACGATCTTCTCCTCCTACGAGCAGTACTTC. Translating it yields CASLRTIFSSYEQYF. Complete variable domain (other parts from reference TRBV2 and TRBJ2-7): EPEVTQTPSHQVTQMGQEVILRCVPISNHLYFYWYRQILGQKVEFLVSFYNNEISEKSEIFDDQFSVERPDGSNFTLKIRSTKLEDSAMYFCASLRTIFSSYEQYFGPGTRLTVT.

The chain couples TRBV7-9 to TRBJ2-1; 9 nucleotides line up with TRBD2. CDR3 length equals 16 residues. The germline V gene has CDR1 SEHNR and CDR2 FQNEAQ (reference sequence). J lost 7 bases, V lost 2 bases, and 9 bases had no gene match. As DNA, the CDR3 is TGTGCCAGCAGCTTAACGCCTAGCGGGACACGGAATGAGCAGTTCTTC. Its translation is CASSLTPSGTRNEQFF.

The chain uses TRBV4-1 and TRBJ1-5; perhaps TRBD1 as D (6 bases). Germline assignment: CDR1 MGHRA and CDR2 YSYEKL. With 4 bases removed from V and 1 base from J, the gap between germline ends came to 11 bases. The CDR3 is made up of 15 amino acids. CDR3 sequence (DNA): TGCGCCAGCAGCCTTTACAGGGAAAGCAATCAGCCCCAGCATTTT. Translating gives CASSLYRESNQPQHF.

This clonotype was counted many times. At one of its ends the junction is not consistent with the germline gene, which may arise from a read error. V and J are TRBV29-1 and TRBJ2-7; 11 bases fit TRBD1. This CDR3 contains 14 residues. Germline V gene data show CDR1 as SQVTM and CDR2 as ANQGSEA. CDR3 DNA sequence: TGCAGCGTCGAAGGGACAGGGGGCTCCTACGAGCAGTACTTC. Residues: CSVEGTGGSYEQYF.

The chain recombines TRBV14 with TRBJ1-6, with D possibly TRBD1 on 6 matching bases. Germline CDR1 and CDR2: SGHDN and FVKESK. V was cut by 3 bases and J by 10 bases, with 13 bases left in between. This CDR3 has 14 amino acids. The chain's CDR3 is CASSQTGMRSPLHF. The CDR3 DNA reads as TGTGCCAGCAGCCAGACAGGAATGCGGTCACCCCTCCACTTT.

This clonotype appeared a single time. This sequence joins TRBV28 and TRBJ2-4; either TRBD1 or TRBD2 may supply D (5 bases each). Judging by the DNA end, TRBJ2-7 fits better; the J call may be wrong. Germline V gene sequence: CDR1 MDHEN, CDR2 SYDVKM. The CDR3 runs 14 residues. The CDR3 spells CASSNPGPPYEQYF. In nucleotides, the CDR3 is TGTGCCAGCAGCAATCCGGGACCACCCTACGAGCAGTACTTC.

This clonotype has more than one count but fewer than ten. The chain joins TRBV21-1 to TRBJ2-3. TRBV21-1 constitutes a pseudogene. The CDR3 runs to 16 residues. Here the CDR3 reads CASSKVPEVRTDTQYF. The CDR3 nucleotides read TGTGCCAGCAGCAAAGTTCCAGAGGTTAGGACAGATACGCAGTATTTT.

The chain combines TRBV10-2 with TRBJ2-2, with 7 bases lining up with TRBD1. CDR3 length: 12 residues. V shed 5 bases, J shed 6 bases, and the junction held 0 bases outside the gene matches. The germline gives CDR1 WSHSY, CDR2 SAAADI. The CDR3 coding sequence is TGCGCCAGCAGTACAGGGGCCGGGGAGCTGTTTTTT. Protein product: CASSTGAGELFF.

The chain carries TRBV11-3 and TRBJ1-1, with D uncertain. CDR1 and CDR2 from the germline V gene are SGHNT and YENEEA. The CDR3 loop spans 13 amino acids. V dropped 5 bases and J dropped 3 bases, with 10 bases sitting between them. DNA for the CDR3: TGTGCCAGCAGCACCAAGTGGGACACTGAAGCTTTCTTT. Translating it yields CASSTKWDTEAFF.

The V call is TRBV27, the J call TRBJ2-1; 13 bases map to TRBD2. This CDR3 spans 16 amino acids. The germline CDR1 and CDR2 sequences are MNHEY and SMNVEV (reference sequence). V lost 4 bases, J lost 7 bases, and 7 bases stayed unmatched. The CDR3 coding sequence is TGTGCCAGCAGTTCCCGACTAGCGGGAGGTAGGAATGAGCAGTTCTTC. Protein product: CASSSRLAGGRNEQFF.

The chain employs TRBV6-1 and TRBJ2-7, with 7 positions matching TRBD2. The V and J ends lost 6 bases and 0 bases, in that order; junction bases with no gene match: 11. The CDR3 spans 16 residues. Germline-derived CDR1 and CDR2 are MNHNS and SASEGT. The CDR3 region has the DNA TGTGCCAGCAGCCTCTGGGGGGGGATGAGCTCCTACGAGCAGTACTTC. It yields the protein CASSLWGGMSSYEQYF.

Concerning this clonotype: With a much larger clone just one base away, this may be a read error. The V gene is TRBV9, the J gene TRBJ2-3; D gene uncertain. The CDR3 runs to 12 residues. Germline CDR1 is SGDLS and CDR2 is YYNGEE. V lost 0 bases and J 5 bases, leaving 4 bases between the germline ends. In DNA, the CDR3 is TGTGCCAGCAGCGTAGAGTTAGATACGCAGTATTTT. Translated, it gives CASSVELDTQYF. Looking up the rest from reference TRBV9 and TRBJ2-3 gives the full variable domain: DSGVTQTPKHLITATGQRVTLRCSPRSGDLSVYWYQQSLDQGLQFLIQYYNGEERAKGNILERFSAQQFPDLHSELNLSSLELGDSALYFCASSVELDTQYFGPGTRLTVL.

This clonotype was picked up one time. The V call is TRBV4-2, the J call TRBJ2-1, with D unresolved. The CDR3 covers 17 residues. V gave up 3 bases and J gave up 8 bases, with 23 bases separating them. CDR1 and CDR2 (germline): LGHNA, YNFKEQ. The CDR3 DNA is TGTGCCAGCAGCCAGGCTTCGAGACGCAATGGGGTTGATGAGCAGTTCTTC. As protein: CASSQASRRNGVDEQFF.

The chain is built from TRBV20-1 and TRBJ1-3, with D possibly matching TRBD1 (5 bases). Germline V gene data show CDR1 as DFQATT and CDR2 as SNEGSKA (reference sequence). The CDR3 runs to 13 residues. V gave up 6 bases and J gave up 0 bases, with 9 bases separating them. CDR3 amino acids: CSAGTNSGNTIYF. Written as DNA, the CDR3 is TGCAGTGCCGGGACGAACTCTGGAAACACCATATATTTT.

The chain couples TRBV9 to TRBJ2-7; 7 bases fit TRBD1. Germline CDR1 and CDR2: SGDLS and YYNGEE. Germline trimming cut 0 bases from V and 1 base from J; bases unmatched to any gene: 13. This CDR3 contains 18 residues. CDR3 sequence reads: CASSVGPGGQALSYEQYF. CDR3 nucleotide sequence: TGTGCCAGCAGCGTAGGCCCCGGAGGACAGGCACTTTCCTACGAGCAGTACTTC.

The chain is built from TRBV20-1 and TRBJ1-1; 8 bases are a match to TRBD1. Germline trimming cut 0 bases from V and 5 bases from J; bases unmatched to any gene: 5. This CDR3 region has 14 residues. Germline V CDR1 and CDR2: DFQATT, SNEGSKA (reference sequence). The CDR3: CSARDPGGGTEAFF. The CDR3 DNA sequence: TGCAGTGCTAGAGATCCAGGGGGCGGAACTGAAGCTTTCTTT.